This TCR beta chain was observed in a study of OX40 agonist ivuxolimab in advanced cancers. As for the study more broadly: The costimulatory receptor OX40 (CD134) was targeted by ivuxolimab, a fully human IgG2 agonistic monoclonal antibody. Intravenous ivuxolimab was administered to patients every 2 weeks at six dose levels: 0.01, 0.1, 0.3, 1.5, 3 and 10 mg/kg. Of the roughly 50 dose-escalation patients, hepatocellular carcinoma was present in some 19, melanoma in around 15, renal cell carcinoma in 9 and head and neck cancer in 9. In the dose-escalation cohort, approximately 80% of patients were male, and the mean age was approximately 60 years with a range of roughly 23 to 79. Prior anti-PD-1, anti-PD-L1 or anti-CTLA-4 therapy was permitted, and 40% to 50% of dose-escalation patients had received checkpoint inhibitors. Partial responses occurred in three dose-escalation patients, of whom one had hepatocellular carcinoma and two had cutaneous melanoma. The point of sequencing TCRbeta in the periphery was to test whether ivuxolimab changed TCR sequence diversity and drove clonal T-cell expansion. The monotherapy dose-escalation portion (N = 52 patients) of the phase I ivuxolimab trial is reported in the paper.

Patients with a history of autoimmune disease or receiving systemic immunosuppression were excluded from the trial. Peripheral blood for TCR sequencing was collected from all dose cohorts at baseline, on cycle 4 day 1, and on cycle 7 day 1. The samples were taken from a phase I, first-in-human, multicenter, open-label dose-escalation trial of ivuxolimab. The trial enrolled adults with locally advanced or metastatic head and neck squamous cell, hepatocellular, melanoma or renal cell carcinoma. Before TCR sequencing, CD4+ T cells and CD8+ T cells were sorted from peripheral blood as separate populations. Broad study findings and their caveats: In the 0.1-3.0 mg/kg groups, partial responders were among the patients with the lowest normalized peripheral clonal expansion, particularly in CD8+ T cells. Antigen specificity was not determined for the clonally expanded peripheral T cells. At doses from 0.1 to 3.0 mg/kg, clonal expansion was seen in both CD4+ and CD8+ blood T cells between baseline and week 6. On average, CD8+ T cells showed more expanded clones than CD4+ T cells after ivuxolimab. Low levels of normalized T-cell clonal expansion were also seen in some nonresponding patients.

The CDR3 has 14 amino acids, counting the end cysteine and phenylalanine. The retained sequence is limited to the CDR3, 42 bases, with the frame set at the first base. Reading the germline V gene gives CDR1 WSHSY and CDR2 SAAADI. V is reduced by 5 bases and J by 3 bases, leaving a spacing of 11 bases between them. This clone turned up a few times. Its antigen is unknown. Base qualities are missing; no much larger clone stands one base away. Genomic DNA was isolated from the sorted cells so that the TCRbeta CDR3 region could be sequenced. The immunoSEQ Assay was used for sequencing of TCRbeta CDR3 regions. Not all clones reach the TCRdb copy of this immuneACCESS table, which keeps in-frame sequences only. Checked studies attribute under half of the gap to unresolved V genes and leave the rest unexplained. For this sample the table gives some 66,000 clones, of which roughly 82% were detected only once. Of the sample, roughly 5.8% falls within the top ten clones.

The sequence derives from an adult with an advanced solid tumor such as melanoma, head and neck, liver or kidney cancer. The specimen comprised CD4+ or CD8+ T cells sorted from blood, sampled in a trial of the OX40 agonist ivuxolimab. The chain couples TRBV10-2 to TRBJ1-5; TRBD1 is possibly the D segment (5 matching bases). The DNA is TGCGCCAGCAGTCCCGGGGACCTCAATCAGCCCCAGCATTTT. This codes for CASSPGDLNQPQHF.